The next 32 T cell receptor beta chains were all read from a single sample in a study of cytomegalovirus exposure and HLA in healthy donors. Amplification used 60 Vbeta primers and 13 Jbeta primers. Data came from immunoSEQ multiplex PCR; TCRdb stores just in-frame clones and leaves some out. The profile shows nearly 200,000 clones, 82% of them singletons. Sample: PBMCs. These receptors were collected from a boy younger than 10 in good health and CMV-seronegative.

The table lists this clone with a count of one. Here the CDR3 DNA reads TGTGCCAGCTCTACCCGGGATAGCAATCAGCCCCAGCATTTT. Protein sequence: CASSTRDSNQPQHF. The rearrangement uses TRBV18 and TRBJ1-5, with no clear D. V lost 6 bases and J 0 bases, leaving 9 bases between the germline ends. Germline CDR1 KGHSH, CDR2 LQKENI. This CDR3 has 14 amino acids. The entire variable domain, with the rest obtained from reference TRBV18 and TRBJ1-5, is as follows: NAGVMQNPRHLVRRRGQEARLRCSPMKGHSHVYWYRQLPEEGLKFMVYLQKENIIDESGMPKERFSAEFPKEGPSILRIQQVVRGDSAAYFCASSTRDSNQPQHFGDGTRLSIL.

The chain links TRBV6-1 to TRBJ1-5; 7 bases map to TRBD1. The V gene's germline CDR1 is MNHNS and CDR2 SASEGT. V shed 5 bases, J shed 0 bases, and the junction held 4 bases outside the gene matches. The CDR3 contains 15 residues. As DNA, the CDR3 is TGTGCCAGCAGTCCGACAGGGTATAGCAATCAGCCCCAGCATTTT. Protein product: CASSPTGYSNQPQHF.

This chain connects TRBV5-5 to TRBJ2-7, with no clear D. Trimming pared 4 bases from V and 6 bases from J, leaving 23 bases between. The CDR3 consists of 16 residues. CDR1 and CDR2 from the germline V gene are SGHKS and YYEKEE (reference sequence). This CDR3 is CASSPHYTRVPLEQYF. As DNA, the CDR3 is TGTGCCAGCAGCCCCCACTATACTCGGGTTCCCCTCGAGCAGTACTTC.

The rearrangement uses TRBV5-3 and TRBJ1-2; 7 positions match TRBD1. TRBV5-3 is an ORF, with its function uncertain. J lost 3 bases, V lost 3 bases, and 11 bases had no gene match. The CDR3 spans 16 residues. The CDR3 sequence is CARSWTNRGLDYGYTF. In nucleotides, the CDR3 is TGTGCCAGAAGCTGGACCAACAGGGGCCTGGACTATGGCTACACCTTC.

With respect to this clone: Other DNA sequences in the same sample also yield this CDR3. The CDR3 region is CASSLGLADTDTQYF. As DNA, the CDR3 is TGTGCCAGCAGCTTGGGACTAGCAGACACAGATACGCAGTATTTT. V and J are TRBV5-6 and TRBJ2-3; 7 bases match TRBD2. Per germline, CDR1 SGHDT and CDR2 YYEEEE. The CDR3 totals 15 residues. V was pared by 0 bases and J by 2 bases, with 3 bases of the junction left unmatched.

The CDR3 region is CASSPRLARDTYGYTF. The DNA of the CDR3 is TGTGCCAGCAGCCCGCGCTTAGCCAGGGATACCTATGGCTACACCTTC. The chain recombines TRBV7-8 with TRBJ1-2; a weak D match, TRBD1 (5 bases). The CDR3 sequence is 16 residues long. V lost 5 bases to trimming and J lost 4 bases, with 20 bases between them. Germline assignment: CDR1 SGHVS and CDR2 FQNEAQ.

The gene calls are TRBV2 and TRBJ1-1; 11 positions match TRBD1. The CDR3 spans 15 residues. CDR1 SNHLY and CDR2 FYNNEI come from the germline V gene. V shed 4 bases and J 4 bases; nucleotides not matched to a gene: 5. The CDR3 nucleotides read TGTGCCAGCAGTGGGGACAGGGGGTGGGTCACTGAAGCTTTCTTT. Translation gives CASSGDRGWVTEAFF.

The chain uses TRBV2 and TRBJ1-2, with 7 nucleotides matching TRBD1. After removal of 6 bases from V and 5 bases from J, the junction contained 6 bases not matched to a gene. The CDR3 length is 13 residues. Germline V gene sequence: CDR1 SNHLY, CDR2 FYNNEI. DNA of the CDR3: TGTGCCAGCAGGAGACAGGGATGGTATGGCTACACCTTC. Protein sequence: CASRRQGWYGYTF.

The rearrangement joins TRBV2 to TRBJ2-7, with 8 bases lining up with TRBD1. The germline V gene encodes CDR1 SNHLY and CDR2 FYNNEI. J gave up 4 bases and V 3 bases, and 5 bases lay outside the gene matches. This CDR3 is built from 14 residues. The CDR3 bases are TGTGCCAGCAGTGAGCCGGACAGGGCGTACGAGCAGTACTTC. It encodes CASSEPDRAYEQYF.

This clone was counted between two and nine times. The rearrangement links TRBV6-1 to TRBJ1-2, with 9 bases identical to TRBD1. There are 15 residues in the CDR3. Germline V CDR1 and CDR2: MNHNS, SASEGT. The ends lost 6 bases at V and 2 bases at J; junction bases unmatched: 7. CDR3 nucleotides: TGTGCCAGCAGCGGTACAGGGGGCGCAAACTATGGCTACACCTTC. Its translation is CASSGTGGANYGYTF.

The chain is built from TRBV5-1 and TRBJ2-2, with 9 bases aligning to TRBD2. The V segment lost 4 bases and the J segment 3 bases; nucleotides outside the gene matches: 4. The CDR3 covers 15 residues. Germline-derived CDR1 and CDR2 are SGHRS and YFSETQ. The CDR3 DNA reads TGCGCCAGCAGCAATGCGGGGGGGGACACCGGGGAGCTGTTTTTT. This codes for CASSNAGGDTGELFF. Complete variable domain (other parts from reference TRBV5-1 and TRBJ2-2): KAGVTQTPRYLIKTRGQQVTLSCSPISGHRSVSWYQQTPGQGLQFLFEYFSETQRNKGNFPGRFSGRQFSNSRSEMNVSTLELGDSALYLCASSNAGGDTGELFFGEGSRLTVL.

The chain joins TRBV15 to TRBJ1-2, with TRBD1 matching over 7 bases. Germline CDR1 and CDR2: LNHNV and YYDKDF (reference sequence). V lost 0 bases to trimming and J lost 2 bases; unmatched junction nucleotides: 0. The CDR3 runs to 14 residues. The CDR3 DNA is TGTGCCACCAGCAGAGACAGGGGGAACTATGGCTACACCTTC. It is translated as CATSRDRGNYGYTF.

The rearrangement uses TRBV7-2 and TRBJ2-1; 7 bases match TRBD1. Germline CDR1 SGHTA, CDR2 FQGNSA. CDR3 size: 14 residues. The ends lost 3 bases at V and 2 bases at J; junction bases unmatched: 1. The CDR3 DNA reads TGTGCCAGCAGCTTGACAGGGCCCTACAATGAGCAGTTCTTC. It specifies CASSLTGPYNEQFF.

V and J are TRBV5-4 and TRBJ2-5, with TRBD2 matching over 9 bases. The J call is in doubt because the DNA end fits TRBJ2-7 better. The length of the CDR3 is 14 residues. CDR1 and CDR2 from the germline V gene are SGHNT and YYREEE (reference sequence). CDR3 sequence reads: CATSRTSVLNEQYF. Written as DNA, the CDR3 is TGTGCCACCTCACGGACTAGCGTCCTGAACGAGCAGTACTTC.

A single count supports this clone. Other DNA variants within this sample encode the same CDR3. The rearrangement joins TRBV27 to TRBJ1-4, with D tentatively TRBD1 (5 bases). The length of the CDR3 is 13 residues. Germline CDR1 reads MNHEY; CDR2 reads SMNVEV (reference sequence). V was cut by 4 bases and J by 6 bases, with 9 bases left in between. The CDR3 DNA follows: TGTGCCAGCAGTTATAGGGGCGATGAAAAACTGTTTTTT. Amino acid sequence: CASSYRGDEKLFF.

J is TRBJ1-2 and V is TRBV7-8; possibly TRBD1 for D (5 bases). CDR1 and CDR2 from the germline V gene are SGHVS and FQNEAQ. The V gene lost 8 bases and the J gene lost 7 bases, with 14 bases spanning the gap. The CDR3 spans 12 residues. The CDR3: CASAGPSGGYTF. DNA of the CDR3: TGTGCCAGCGCGGGGCCCAGTGGTGGCTACACCTTC.

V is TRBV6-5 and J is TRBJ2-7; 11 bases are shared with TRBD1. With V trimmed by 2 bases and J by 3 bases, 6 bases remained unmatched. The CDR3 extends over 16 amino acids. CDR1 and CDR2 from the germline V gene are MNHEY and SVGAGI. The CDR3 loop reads CASSYNPGQGGYEQYF. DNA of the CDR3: TGTGCCAGCAGTTACAACCCGGGACAGGGGGGCTACGAGCAGTACTTC.

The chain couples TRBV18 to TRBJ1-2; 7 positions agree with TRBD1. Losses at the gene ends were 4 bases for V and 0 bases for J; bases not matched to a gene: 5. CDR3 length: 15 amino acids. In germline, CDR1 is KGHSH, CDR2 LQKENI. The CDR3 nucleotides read TGTGCCAGCTCACGTGGGACAGAGACTAACTATGGCTACACCTTC. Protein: CASSRGTETNYGYTF.

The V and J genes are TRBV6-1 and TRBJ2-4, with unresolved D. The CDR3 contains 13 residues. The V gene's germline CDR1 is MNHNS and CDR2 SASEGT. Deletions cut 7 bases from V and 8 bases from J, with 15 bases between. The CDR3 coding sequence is TGTGCCAGCACCGTCACTGTACGGGACATTCAGTACTTC. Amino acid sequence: CASTVTVRDIQYF.

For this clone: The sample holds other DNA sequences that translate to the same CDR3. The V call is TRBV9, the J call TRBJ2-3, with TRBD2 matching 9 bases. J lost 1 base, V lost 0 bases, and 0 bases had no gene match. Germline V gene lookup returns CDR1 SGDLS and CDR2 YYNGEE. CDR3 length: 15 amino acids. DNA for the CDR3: TGTGCCAGCAGCGTAGCTAGCGGGGGCACAGATACGCAGTATTTT. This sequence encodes CASSVASGGTDTQYF.

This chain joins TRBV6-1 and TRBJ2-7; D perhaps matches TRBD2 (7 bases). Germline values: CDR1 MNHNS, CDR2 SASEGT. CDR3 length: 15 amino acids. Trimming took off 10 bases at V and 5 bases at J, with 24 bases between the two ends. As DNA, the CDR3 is TGTGCCACCCCGGGGGGCCCTTTTAACCACCACGAGCAGTACTTC. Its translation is CATPGGPFNHHEQYF.

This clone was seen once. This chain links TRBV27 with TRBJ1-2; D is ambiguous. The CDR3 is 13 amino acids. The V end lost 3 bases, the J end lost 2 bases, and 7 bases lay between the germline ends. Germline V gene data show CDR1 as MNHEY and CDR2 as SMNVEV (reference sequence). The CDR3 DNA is TGTGCCAGCAGTTTCGGACTGAACTATGGCTACACCTTC. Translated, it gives CASSFGLNYGYTF.

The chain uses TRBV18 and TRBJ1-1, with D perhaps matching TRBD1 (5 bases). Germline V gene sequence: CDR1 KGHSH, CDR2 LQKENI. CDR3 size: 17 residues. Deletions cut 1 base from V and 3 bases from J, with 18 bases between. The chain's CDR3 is CASSPRQPGGAYTEAFF. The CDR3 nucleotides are TGTGCCAGCTCACCACGCCAACCCGGTGGGGCTTACACTGAAGCTTTCTTT.

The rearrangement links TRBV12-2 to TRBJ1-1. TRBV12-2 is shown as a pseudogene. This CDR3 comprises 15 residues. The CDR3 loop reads CASRLDWEENTEAFF. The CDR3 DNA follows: TGTGCAAGTCGCTTGGACTGGGAGGAGAACACTGAAGCTTTCTTT.

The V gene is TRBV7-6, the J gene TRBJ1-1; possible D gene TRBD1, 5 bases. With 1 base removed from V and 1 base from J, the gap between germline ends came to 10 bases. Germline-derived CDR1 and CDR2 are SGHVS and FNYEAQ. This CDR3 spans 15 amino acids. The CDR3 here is CASSLGGGRNTEAFF. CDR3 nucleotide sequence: TGTGCCAGCAGCTTAGGGGGCGGCCGGAACACTGAAGCTTTCTTT.

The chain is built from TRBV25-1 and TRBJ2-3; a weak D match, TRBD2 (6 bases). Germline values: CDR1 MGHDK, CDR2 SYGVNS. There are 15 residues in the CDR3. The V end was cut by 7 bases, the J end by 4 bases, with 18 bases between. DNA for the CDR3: TGTGCCAGCATTCCTCTGGGGGGTAGGTCAGATACGCAGTATTTT. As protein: CASIPLGGRSDTQYF.

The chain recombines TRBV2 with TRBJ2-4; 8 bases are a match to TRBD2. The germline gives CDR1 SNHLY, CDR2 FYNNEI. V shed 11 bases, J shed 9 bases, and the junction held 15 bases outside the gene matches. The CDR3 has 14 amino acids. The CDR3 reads CASNSGDPRGIQYF. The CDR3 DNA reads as TGTGCCTCCAATAGCGGGGACCCCCGGGGCATTCAGTACTTC. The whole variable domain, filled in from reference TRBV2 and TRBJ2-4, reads EPEVTQTPSHQVTQMGQEVILRCVPISNHLYFYWYRQILGQKVEFLVSFYNNEISEKSEIFDDQFSVERPDGSNFTLKIRSTKLEDSAMYFCASNSGDPRGIQYFGAGTRLSVL.

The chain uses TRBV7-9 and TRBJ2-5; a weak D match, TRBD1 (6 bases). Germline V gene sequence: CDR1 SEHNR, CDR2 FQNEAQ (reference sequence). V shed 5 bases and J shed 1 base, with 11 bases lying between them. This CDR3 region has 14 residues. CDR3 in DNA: TGTGCCAGCAGCATAAGGACAGTCCAAGAGACCCAGTACTTC. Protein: CASSIRTVQETQYF. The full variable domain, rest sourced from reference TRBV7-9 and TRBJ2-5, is DTGVSQNPRHKITKRGQNVTFRCDPISEHNRLYWYRQTLGQGPEFLTYFQNEAQLEKSRLLSDRFSAERPKGSFSTLEIQRTEQGDSAMYLCASSIRTVQETQYFGPGTRLLVL.

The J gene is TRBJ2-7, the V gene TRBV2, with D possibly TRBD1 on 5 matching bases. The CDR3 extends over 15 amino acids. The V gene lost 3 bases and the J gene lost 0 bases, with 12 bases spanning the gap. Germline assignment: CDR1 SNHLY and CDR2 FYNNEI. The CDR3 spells CASSENRLSSYEQYF. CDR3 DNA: TGTGCCAGCAGTGAGAACAGGCTGAGCTCCTACGAGCAGTACTTC.

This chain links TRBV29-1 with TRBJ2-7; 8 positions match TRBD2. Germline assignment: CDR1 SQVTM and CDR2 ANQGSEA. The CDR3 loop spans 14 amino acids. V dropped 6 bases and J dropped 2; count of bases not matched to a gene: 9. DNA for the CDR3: TGCAGCGTCGCCGGGGGGGCTGCGCCCTACGAGCAGTACTTC. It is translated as CSVAGGAAPYEQYF.

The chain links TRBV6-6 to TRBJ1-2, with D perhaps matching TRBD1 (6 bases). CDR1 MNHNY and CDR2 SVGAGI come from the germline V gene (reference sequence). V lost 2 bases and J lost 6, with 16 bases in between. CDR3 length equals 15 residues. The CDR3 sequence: CASSYDYRAEDGYTF. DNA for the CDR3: TGTGCCAGCAGTTACGACTACAGGGCGGAGGATGGCTACACCTTC.

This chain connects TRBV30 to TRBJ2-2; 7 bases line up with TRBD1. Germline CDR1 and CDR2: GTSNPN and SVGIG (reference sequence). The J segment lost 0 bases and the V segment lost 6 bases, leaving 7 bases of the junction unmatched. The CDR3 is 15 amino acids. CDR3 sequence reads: CACWDSHTNTGELFF. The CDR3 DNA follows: TGTGCCTGCTGGGACAGCCATACGAACACCGGGGAGCTGTTTTTT.